These 19 T cell receptor beta chains share one sample of origin, sequenced in a study of response to subunit inactivated influenza vaccine. Via MiXCR, TCRdb re-called the RT-PCR reads, giving one row per CDR3 protein. Among hundreds of thousands of distinct CDR3 sequences listed, 14% were seen once. The material was PBMCs from blood, obtained around 14 days before vaccination. All receptors come from a man in his fifties who received an inactivated influenza vaccine.

V gene TRBV28 combines with J gene TRBJ1-1, with a tentative D call TRBD1 (6 bases). This CDR3 has 18 residues. Germline-derived CDR1 and CDR2 are MDHEN and SYDVKM. Trimming took off 6 bases at V and 4 bases at J, with 27 bases between the two ends. The CDR3 loop reads CASSGQTGNLQPLTEAFF. CDR3 nucleotide sequence: TGTGCCAGCAGCGGACAAACAGGGAATCTACAACCACTCACTGAAGCTTTCTTT.

The J gene is TRBJ2-2, the V gene TRBV7-2; 9 bases line up with TRBD1. This CDR3 is 16 amino acids long. The V segment lost 5 bases and the J segment 4 bases; nucleotides outside the gene matches: 8. Germline values: CDR1 SGHTA, CDR2 FQGNSA. The CDR3 DNA reads TGTGCCAGCAGCCCCCCCGGGACAGGGCCCACCGGGGAGCTGTTTTTT. Amino acids: CASSPPGTGPTGELFF. Filled out from reference TRBV7-2 and TRBJ2-2, the complete variable domain reads GAGVSQSPSNKVTEKGKDVELRCDPISGHTALYWYRQSLGQGLEFLIYFQGNSAPDKSGLPSDRFSAERTGGSVSTLTIQRTQQEDSAVYLCASSPPGTGPTGELFFGEGSRLTVL.

This clonotype was observed a handful of times. V usage is TRBV27 and J usage is TRBJ2-1; D gene ambiguous. The germline V and J ends were trimmed by 6 bases and 15 bases, with 15 bases remaining between them. The length of the CDR3 is 11 residues. Germline lookup yields CDR1 MNHEY and CDR2 SMNVEV (reference sequence). CDR3 amino acids: CASRFLDVLFF. CDR3 sequence (DNA): TGTGCCAGCAGGTTTCTAGATGTTCTGTTCTTC.

This clonotype was counted between two and nine times. V is TRBV5-1 and J is TRBJ2-1, with D possibly being TRBD2 (6 bases). This CDR3 comprises 16 residues. The V gene's germline CDR1 is SGHRS and CDR2 YFSETQ. V was clipped by 0 bases and J by 8 bases, with 18 bases between them. The CDR3, as DNA: TGCGCCAGCAGCTTGGGCGGGGCTCTAGTGTTCGATGAGCAGTTCTTC. This encodes CASSLGGALVFDEQFF.

The rearrangement joins TRBV12-3 or TRBV12-4 to TRBJ2-5; TRBD1 aligns across 7 bases. This CDR3 is built from 14 residues. Trimming removed 5 bases from V and 8 bases from J; junction bases left unmatched: 11. The CDR3 sequence: CASSHPAGGITQYF. CDR3 DNA sequence: TGTGCCAGCAGTCACCCGGCAGGGGGTATAACCCAGTACTTC.

This clonotype was counted a few times. V usage is TRBV4-3 and J usage is TRBJ2-1, with D perhaps being TRBD1 or TRBD2 (5 bases each). Germline values: CDR1 LGHNA, CDR2 YSLEER. The CDR3 spans 14 residues. Trimming shortened V by 0 bases and J by 8 bases, and 11 bases separated the two germline ends. As DNA, the CDR3 is TGCGCCAGCAGCCAAGATTTCGGGACGGATGAGCAGTTCTTC. As protein: CASSQDFGTDEQFF.

In this sample, this clonotype turned up a few times. This chain links TRBV2 with TRBJ2-7, with 8 bases identical to TRBD2. The CDR3 consists of 16 residues. The V gene end was trimmed by 5 bases and the J gene end by 0 bases; junction bases not matched to a gene: 9. Per the germline V gene, CDR1 is SNHLY and CDR2 is FYNNEI. In DNA, the CDR3 is TGTGCCAGCAGTTTGATAGCGGGGTCGAGCTCCTACGAGCAGTACTTC. It is translated as CASSLIAGSSSYEQYF.

This clonotype was picked up a small number of times. This chain connects TRBV6-2 or TRBV6-3 to TRBJ1-1; the D gene is possibly TRBD1 (5 bases). CDR3 size: 18 residues. CDR1 is MNHEY and CDR2 is SVGEGT in the germline V gene. The V and J ends lost 0 bases and 2 bases respectively, with 19 bases between them. The CDR3 DNA reads as TGTGCCAGCAGTTACTCGACCCCCCGTCGCGACAGAAACACTGAAGCTTTCTTT. This codes for CASSYSTPRRDRNTEAFF.

In this sample, this clonotype turned up a few times. The chain uses TRBV7-9 and TRBJ1-5; 10 nucleotides align to TRBD1. Trimming at V came to 5 bases and at J to 5 bases, leaving 6 bases not matched to a gene. The CDR3 is 15 residues long. The germline V gene has CDR1 SEHNR and CDR2 FQNEAQ (reference sequence). As DNA, the CDR3 is TGTGCCAGCAGCCCCCCGGGGACAGGGGATCAGCCCCAGCATTTT. It yields the protein CASSPPGTGDQPQHF.

A few counts support this clonotype. One end of the junction fails to match germline, which may point to a read error. This sequence joins TRBV10-3 and TRBJ2-3; TRBD2 aligns across 12 bases. The CDR3 covers 13 residues. CDR1 and CDR2 from the germline V gene are ENHRY and SYGVKD. This CDR3 is CAISEGLAGLGVF. CDR3 in DNA: TGTGCCATCAGTGAGGGACTAGCGGGGTTAGGGGTTTTT.

In its sample, this clonotype was seen a few times. V is TRBV24-1 and J is TRBJ2-1; the match to TRBD2 covers 15 bases. The germline gives CDR1 KGHDR, CDR2 SFDVKD. CDR3 length: 17 residues. V shed 4 bases and J 7 bases; nucleotides not matched to a gene: 7. CDR3 protein: CATSEGLAGGIGNEQFF. Written as DNA, the CDR3 is TGTGCCACCAGTGAGGGACTAGCGGGAGGTATCGGAAATGAGCAGTTCTTC.

This clonotype has just a few counts. The chain employs TRBV5-1 and TRBJ1-1, with 7 bases lining up with TRBD1. Trimming removed 4 bases from V and 3 bases from J; junction bases left unmatched: 6. Germline loops: CDR1 SGHRS, CDR2 YFSETQ. The CDR3 totals 14 residues. CDR3 in amino acids: CASSVQGVDTEAFF. In nucleotides, the CDR3 is TGCGCCAGCAGCGTGCAGGGGGTCGACACTGAAGCTTTCTTT. The full variable domain, completed using reference TRBV5-1 and TRBJ1-1, is KAGVTQTPRYLIKTRGQQVTLSCSPISGHRSVSWYQQTPGQGLQFLFEYFSETQRNKGNFPGRFSGRQFSNSRSEMNVSTLELGDSALYLCASSVQGVDTEAFFGQGTRLTVV.

The chain employs TRBV7-8 and TRBJ2-7, with 14 positions matching TRBD2. After removal of 5 bases from V and 4 bases from J, the junction contained 10 bases not matched to a gene. The CDR3 is 17 amino acids. The germline V gene encodes CDR1 SGHVS and CDR2 FQNEAQ. The DNA of the CDR3 is TGTGCCAGCAGCCTTGGGACTAGCGGGAGTTTAGGGTACGAGCAGTACTTC. It yields the protein CASSLGTSGSLGYEQYF.

CDR3 in DNA: TGCGCCAGCAGCTTGGGCTACGACAGGGGGAGAGAGACCCAGTACTTC. It is translated as CASSLGYDRGRETQYF. J is TRBJ2-5 and V is TRBV5-1; 9 nucleotides align to TRBD1. Germline V CDR1 and CDR2: SGHRS, YFSETQ. This CDR3 spans 16 amino acids. The V segment lost 0 bases and the J segment 4 bases; nucleotides outside the gene matches: 7.

V gene TRBV2 combines with J gene TRBJ1-1, with TRBD1 matching over 10 bases. The CDR3 spans 14 residues. Unmatched junction bases numbered 5, after V lost 4 bases and J lost 6 bases. CDR1 is SNHLY, CDR2 FYNNEI, per germline. CDR3 sequence: CASSARQGAAEAFF. Here the CDR3 DNA reads TGTGCCAGCAGTGCCCGACAGGGGGCGGCTGAAGCTTTCTTT.

This clonotype was seen ten or more times. The chain links TRBV20-1 to TRBJ1-1; no reliable D call. Trimming shortened V by 3 bases and J by 3 bases, and 11 bases separated the two germline ends. The CDR3 covers 13 residues. Per the germline V gene, CDR1 is DFQATT and CDR2 is SNEGSKA (reference sequence). CDR3 sequence reads: CSARPRQDTEAFF. The CDR3, as DNA: TGCAGTGCTAGGCCCCGTCAGGACACTGAAGCTTTCTTT.

This clonotype was seen a handful of times. V gene TRBV5-1 combines with J gene TRBJ2-1; D unclear. Germline V gene data show CDR1 as SGHRS and CDR2 as YFSETQ. Trimming removed 5 bases from V and 2 bases from J, with 14 bases in between. The CDR3 is 15 amino acids. The DNA for the CDR3 is TGCGCCAGCAGAATAAAAGAAACTCCCTACAATGAGCAGTTCTTC. Its translation is CASRIKETPYNEQFF.

The CDR3 DNA reads as TGTGCCATCAGTGAGTCAGGGGGGGCGTACAATGAGCAGTTCTTC. Its protein is CAISESGGAYNEQFF. The chain has TRBV10-3 and TRBJ2-1; D possibly corresponds to TRBD2 (7 bases). V was pared by 0 bases and J by 4 bases, with 10 bases between. In germline, CDR1 is ENHRY, CDR2 SYGVKD. The CDR3 has 15 residues.

This clonotype was seen a handful of times. The chain is built from TRBV7-2 and TRBJ1-1; no clear D gene. Germline V CDR1 and CDR2: SGHTA, FQGNSA. V was cut by 8 bases and J by 4 bases, with 14 bases left in between. The CDR3 is 13 residues long. CDR3 DNA sequence: TGTGCCAGCTGCACGGAGGGTTTCACTGAAGCTTTCTTT. This gives the protein CASCTEGFTEAFF. The variable domain in full, with the rest retrieved from reference TRBV7-2 and TRBJ1-1, is GAGVSQSPSNKVTEKGKDVELRCDPISGHTALYWYRQSLGQGLEFLIYFQGNSAPDKSGLPSDRFSAERTGGSVSTLTIQRTQQEDSAVYLCASCTEGFTEAFFGQGTRLTVV.